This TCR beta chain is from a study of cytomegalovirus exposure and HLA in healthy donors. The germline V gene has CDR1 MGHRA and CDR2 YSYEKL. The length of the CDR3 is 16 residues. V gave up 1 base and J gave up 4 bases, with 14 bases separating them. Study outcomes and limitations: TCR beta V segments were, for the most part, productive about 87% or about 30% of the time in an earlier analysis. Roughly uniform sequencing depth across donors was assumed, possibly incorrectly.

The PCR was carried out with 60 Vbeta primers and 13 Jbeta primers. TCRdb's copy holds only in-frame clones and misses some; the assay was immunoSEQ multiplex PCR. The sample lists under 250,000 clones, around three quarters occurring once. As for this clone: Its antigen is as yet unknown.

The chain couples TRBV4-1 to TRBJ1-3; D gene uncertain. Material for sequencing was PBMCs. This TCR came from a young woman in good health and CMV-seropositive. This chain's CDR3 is CASSQVHNSRGNTIYF. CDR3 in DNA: TGCGCCAGCAGCCAAGTTCATAACTCGCGGGGAAACACCATATATTTT.